This T cell receptor beta chain was recovered during a study of regulatory T cells in long-lasting Graves disease. This CDR3 is built from 14 residues. With 2 bases removed from V and 6 bases from J, the gap between germline ends came to 13 bases. Germline values: CDR1 MNHEY, CDR2 SVGAGI. This clonotype was picked up many times. CDR3-region Arm-PCR and iRepertoire HTBI primers produced the TCR beta libraries. One entry per CDR3 protein results from TCRdb running MiXCR on the multiplex PCR reads. The profile shows more than 650,000 distinct CDR3 sequences, about 30% of them singletons. The time point here: persistent/refractory GD, antithyroid drugs over 5 years with positive TRAb. After RNA was extracted from PBMCs, the TCR library was made from it. Peripheral blood, around 9.4 milliliters of it, was drawn into EDTA tubes.

Sequencing was performed on peripheral blood mononuclear cells (PBMCs), taken when the disease was refractory, from a patient treated with antithyroid drugs. The sequence derives from a female donor with Graves disease. The chain recombines TRBV6-5 with TRBJ1-2; D remains ambiguous. The CDR3 DNA sequence: TGTGCCAGCAGTTACGGTACGGAATGGAATGGCTACACCTTC. Amino acid sequence: CASSYGTEWNGYTF.